This T cell receptor beta chain emerged from a study of blood T cell repertoires in COVID-19. V shed 2 bases, J shed 6 bases, and the junction held 4 bases outside the gene matches. This CDR3 contains 15 residues. Germline V gene data show CDR1 as ENHRY and CDR2 as SYGVKD. Produced via immunoSEQ multiplex PCR; TCRdb's table is partial and in-frame only. The sample carries approximately 300,000 clones, 75% to 90% recorded once. The sequence derives from a woman aged 35 to 49 with acute or convalescent COVID-19. V usage is TRBV10-3 and J usage is TRBJ1-3; 10 bases match TRBD1. Sequencing was done on a sample of peripheral blood. CDR3 DNA: TGTGCCATCAGTGAGGGGGACAGGGGATCAAACACCATATATTTT. The encoded protein is CAISEGDRGSNTIYF.